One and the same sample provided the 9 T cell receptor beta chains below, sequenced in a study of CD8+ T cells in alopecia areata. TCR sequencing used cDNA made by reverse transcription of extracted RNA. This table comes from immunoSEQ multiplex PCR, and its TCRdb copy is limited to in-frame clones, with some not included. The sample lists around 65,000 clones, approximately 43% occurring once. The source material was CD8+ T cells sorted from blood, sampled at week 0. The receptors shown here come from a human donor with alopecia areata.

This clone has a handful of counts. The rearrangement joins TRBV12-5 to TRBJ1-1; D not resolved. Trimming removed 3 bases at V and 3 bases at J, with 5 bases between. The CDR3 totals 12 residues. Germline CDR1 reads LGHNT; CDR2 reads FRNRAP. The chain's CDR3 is CASGFYDTEAFF. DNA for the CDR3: TGTGCTAGTGGTTTTTATGACACTGAAGCTTTCTTT. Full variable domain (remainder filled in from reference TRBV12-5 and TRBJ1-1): DARVTQTPRHKVTEMGQEVTMRCQPILGHNTVFWYRQTMMQGLELLAYFRNRAPLDDSGMPKDRFSAEMPDATLATLKIQPSEPRDSAVYFCASGFYDTEAFFGQGTRLTVV.

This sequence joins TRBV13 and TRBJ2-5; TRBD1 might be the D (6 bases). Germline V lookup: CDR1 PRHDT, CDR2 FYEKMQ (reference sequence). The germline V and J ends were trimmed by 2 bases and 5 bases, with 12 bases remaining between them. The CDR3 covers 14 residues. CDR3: CASSLQGTGETQYF. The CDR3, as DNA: TGTGCCAGCAGCTTACAGGGTACAGGGGAGACCCAGTACTTC.

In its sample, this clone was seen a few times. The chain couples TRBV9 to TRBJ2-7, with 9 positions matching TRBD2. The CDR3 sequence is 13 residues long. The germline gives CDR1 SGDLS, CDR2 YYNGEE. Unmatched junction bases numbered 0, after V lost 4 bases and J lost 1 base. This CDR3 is CASSLAGSYEQYF. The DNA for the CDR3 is TGTGCCAGCAGCCTAGCGGGGTCCTACGAGCAGTACTTC.

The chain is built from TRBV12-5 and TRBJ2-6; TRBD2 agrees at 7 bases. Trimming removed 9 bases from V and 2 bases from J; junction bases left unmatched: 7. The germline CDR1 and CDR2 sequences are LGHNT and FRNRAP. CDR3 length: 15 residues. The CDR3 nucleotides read TGTGCTAGGGGCCCGGGAGGAACTGGGGCCAACGTCCTGACTTTC. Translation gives CARGPGGTGANVLTF.

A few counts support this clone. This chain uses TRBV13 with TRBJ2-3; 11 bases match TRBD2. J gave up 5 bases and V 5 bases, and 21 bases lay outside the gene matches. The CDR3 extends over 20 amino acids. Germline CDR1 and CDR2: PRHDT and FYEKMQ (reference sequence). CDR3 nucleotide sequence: TGTGCCAGCAGCGCGTCCACGGACCATAGCGGGAGGGCCTCTGGAGATACGCAGTATTTT. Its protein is CASSASTDHSGRASGDTQYF. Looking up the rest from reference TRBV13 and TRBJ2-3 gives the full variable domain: AAGVIQSPRHLIKEKRETATLKCYPIPRHDTVYWYQQGPGQDPQFLISFYEKMQSDKGSIPDRFSAQQFSDYHSELNMSSLELGDSALYFCASSASTDHSGRASGDTQYFGPGTRLTVL.

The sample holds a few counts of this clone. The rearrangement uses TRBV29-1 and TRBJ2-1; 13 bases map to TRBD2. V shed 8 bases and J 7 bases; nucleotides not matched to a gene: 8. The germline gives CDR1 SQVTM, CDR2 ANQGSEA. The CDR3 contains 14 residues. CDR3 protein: CSYDGLAGENEQFF. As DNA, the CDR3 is TGCAGCTATGACGGACTAGCGGGAGAAAATGAGCAGTTCTTC.

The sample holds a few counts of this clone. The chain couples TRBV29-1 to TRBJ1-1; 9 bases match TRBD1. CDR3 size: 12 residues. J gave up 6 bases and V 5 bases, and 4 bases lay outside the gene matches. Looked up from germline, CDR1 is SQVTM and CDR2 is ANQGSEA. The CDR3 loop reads CSVMGQGAEAFF. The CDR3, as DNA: TGCAGCGTTATGGGACAGGGAGCTGAAGCTTTCTTT. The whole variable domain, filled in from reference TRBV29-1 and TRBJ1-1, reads SAVISQKPSRDICQRGTSLTIQCQVDSQVTMMFWYRQQPGQSLTLIATANQGSEATYESGFVIDKFPISRPNLTFSTLTVSNMSPEDSSIYLCSVMGQGAEAFFGQGTRLTVV.

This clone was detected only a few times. The CDR3 DNA follows: TGTGCCAGCATTAAGGGGGCCTATACCGGGGAGCTGTTTTTT. This codes for CASIKGAYTGELFF. The chain uses TRBV28 and TRBJ2-2; 7 bases map to TRBD1. Per the germline V gene, CDR1 is MDHEN and CDR2 is SYDVKM. This CDR3 has 14 residues. The V gene end was trimmed by 7 bases and the J gene end by 5 bases; junction bases not matched to a gene: 7.

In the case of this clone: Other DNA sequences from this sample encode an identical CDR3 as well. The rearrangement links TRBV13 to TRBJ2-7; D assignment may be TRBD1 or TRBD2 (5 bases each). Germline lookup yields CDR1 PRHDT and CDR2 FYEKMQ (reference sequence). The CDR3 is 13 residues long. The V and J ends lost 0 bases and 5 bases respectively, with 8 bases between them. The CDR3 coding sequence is TGTGCCAGCAGCTTAGGCCGAGGGGACGAGCAGTACTTC. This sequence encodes CASSLGRGDEQYF.